The rows below give T cell receptor beta chains drawn from one sample of a study of cytomegalovirus exposure and HLA in healthy donors. Libraries were prepared by immunoSEQ multiplex PCR; TCRdb keeps only in-frame clonotypes and omits some of them. The sample has about 180,000 clones; 82% are singletons. The specimen sequenced was PBMCs. The receptors shown here come from a man aged 40-49 years in good health and CMV-seronegative. The CDR3 runs from the conserved cysteine through the conserved F or W. A D gene is named only where the DNA matches it firmly. The size of a clone is reported for some rows only, either as once, few or many, or as a class for expanded clones.

TRBD1	-	TRBV28	TRBJ1-2	CASLPTPGQGYGNYGYTF	TGTGCCAGCCTACCTACGCCGGGACAGGGATACGGAAACTATGGCTACACCTTC
-	few	TRBV14	TRBJ2-2	CASSQVRSNTGELFF	TGTGCCAGCAGCCAAGTCAGGTCGAACACCGGGGAGCTGTTTTTT
-	-	TRBV11-2	TRBJ1-5	CASSLSRRFNQPQHF	TGTGCCAGCAGCTTGAGTCGCAGGTTCAATCAGCCCCAGCATTTT
-	-	TRBV27	TRBJ2-7	CASSPSGVPRYF	TGTGCCAGCAGTCCCTCCGGGGTCCCAAGGTACTTC
-	-	TRBV4-2	TRBJ1-1	CASSQGQSYTEAFF	TGTGCCAGCAGCCAAGGTCAGTCATACACTGAAGCTTTCTTT
-	once	TRBV5-4	TRBJ2-1	CASSLGDKDNEQFF	TGTGCCAGCAGCTTGGGGGACAAAGATAATGAGCAGTTCTTC
TRBD2	-	TRBV29-1	TRBJ2-3	CSVKGGLAGEVTQYF	TGCAGCGTTAAAGGCGGGCTAGCGGGAGAGGTTACGCAGTATTTT
TRBD1	-	TRBV19	TRBJ2-3	CASSSHGQGRADTQYF	TGTGCCAGTAGCTCTCACGGACAGGGACGGGCAGATACGCAGTATTTT
TRBD2	-	TRBV5-1	TRBJ2-7	CASSLSLAGLAYEQYF	TGCGCCAGCAGCTTGAGTCTAGCGGGGCTAGCCTACGAGCAGTACTTC
-	-	TRBV5-6	TRBJ1-1	CASSLSGGKAFF	TGTGCCAGCAGCTTGAGCGGGGGAAAAGCTTTCTTT
TRBD1	-	TRBV9	TRBJ1-2	CASSVDRGPYGYTF	TGTGCCAGCAGCGTAGACAGGGGTCCCTATGGCTACACCTTC
TRBD1	once	TRBV28	TRBJ1-2	CASTSQSDRGKGYTF	TGTGCCAGCACCAGTCAATCGGACAGGGGGAAGGGCTACACCTTC
TRBD2	-	TRBV9	TRBJ2-2	CASSVDNSGSVWSGELFF	TGTGCCAGCAGCGTAGATAATAGCGGGAGTGTGTGGTCCGGGGAGCTGTTTTTT
-	-	TRBV5-1	TRBJ2-3	CASSFGSRGDTDTQYF	TGCGCCAGCAGCTTCGGGAGCCGGGGAGACACAGATACGCAGTATTTT
TRBD1	once	TRBV18	TRBJ2-5	CASSRLTGARQETQYF	TGTGCCAGCTCACGGTTGACAGGGGCCCGCCAAGAGACCCAGTACTTC
-	-	TRBV9	TRBJ2-3	CASSAPGGDTQYF	TGTGCCAGCAGCGCCCCCGGGGGAGATACGCAGTATTTT
-	-	TRBV7-2	TRBJ2-7	CASSLAGRYEQYF	TGTGCCAGCAGCTTAGCCGGGAGATACGAGCAGTACTTC
TRBD1	-	TRBV5-5	TRBJ1-2	CASSAGTGGVNSGYTF	TGTGCCAGCAGCGCCGGGACAGGGGGCGTTAACTCTGGCTACACCTTC
TRBD1	-	TRBV18	TRBJ1-2	CASSSDRVVYGYTF	TGTGCCAGCTCCTCGGACAGGGTTGTCTATGGCTACACCTTC
TRBD2	once	TRBV11-2	TRBJ2-7	CASSLGWAGGPREQYF	TGTGCCAGCAGCTTAGGATGGGCGGGGGGGCCTCGCGAGCAGTACTTC
-	-	TRBV6-5	TRBJ2-1	CASSLGAMTSYNEQFF	TGTGCCAGCAGTTTAGGGGCTATGACCTCCTACAATGAGCAGTTCTTC
TRBD2	-	TRBV7-8	TRBJ2-1	CASSRLAGDYNEQFF	TGTGCCAGCAGCCGTCTAGCGGGAGACTACAATGAGCAGTTCTTC
-	-	TRBV6-4	TRBJ2-2	CASSFTGNTGELFF	TGTGCCAGCAGTTTTACAGGGAACACCGGGGAGCTGTTTTTT
TRBD1	few	TRBV30	TRBJ2-7	CAWSAPGTDLREQYF	TGTGCCTGGAGTGCACCCGGGACAGACTTACGCGAGCAGTACTTC
-	-	TRBV4-2	TRBJ1-2	CASSQGSGYTF	TGTGCCAGCAGCCAAGGTAGCGGCTACACCTTC
TRBD2	few	TRBV6-6	TRBJ2-3	CASIPDSGSDQDTQYF	TGTGCCAGCATCCCGGATAGCGGGAGTGACCAAGATACGCAGTATTTT
-	-	TRBV6-5	TRBJ1-5	CASSTRWGSNQPQHF	TGTGCCAGCAGTACACGGTGGGGCAGCAATCAGCCCCAGCATTTT
TRBD1	few	TRBV7-2	TRBJ2-1	CASSPGQGHNEQFF	TGTGCCAGCAGTCCCGGACAGGGCCACAATGAGCAGTTCTTC
-	few	TRBV2	TRBJ2-7	CASSEIGPLGERYF	TGTGCCAGCAGTGAAATCGGACCTCTCGGGGAGCGGTACTTC
TRBD1	-	TRBV6-1	TRBJ1-1	CASIRTGKHNTEAFF	TGTGCCAGCATTAGGACAGGGAAACATAACACTGAAGCTTTCTTT
-	-	TRBV6-1	TRBJ1-2	CASSALNLGARYYGYTF	TGTGCCAGCAGTGCTCTTAATTTGGGGGCAAGATACTATGGCTACACCTTC
TRBD1	-	TRBV5-8	TRBJ1-1	CASTRPGTANTEAFF	TGTGCCAGCACCCGGCCCGGGACAGCTAACACTGAAGCTTTCTTT
TRBD1	few	TRBV9	TRBJ1-2	CASSLRGRGYTF	TGTGCCAGCAGCCTCAGGGGGCGCGGCTACACCTTC
-	-	TRBV7-9	TRBJ2-1	CASSLAGGGVYEQFF	TGTGCCAGCAGCTTAGCGGGAGGGGGTGTCTATGAGCAGTTCTTC
TRBD2	-	TRBV7-3	TRBJ2-3	CASSTQGLAGGGTQYF	TGTGCCAGCAGCACCCAGGGACTAGCGGGAGGAGGGACGCAGTATTTT
-	-	TRBV6-5	TRBJ1-4	CASRVISAGDEKLFF	TGTGCCAGCAGAGTTATAAGTGCGGGGGATGAAAAACTGTTTTTT
-	-	TRBV5-6	TRBJ1-1	CASSLRGYFTEAFF	TGTGCCAGCAGCTTGAGGGGGTACTTCACTGAAGCTTTCTTT
-	-	TRBV5-4	TRBJ1-1	CASSPVAGAMNTEAFF	TGTGCCAGCAGCCCAGTAGCAGGGGCCATGAACACTGAAGCTTTCTTT
-	-	TRBV9	TRBJ1-1	CASSEEVGGGGAFF	TGTGCCAGCAGTGAAGAGGTGGGAGGTGGCGGAGCTTTCTTT
TRBD2	-	TRBV28	TRBJ2-7	CASRIYGRAAYEQYF	TGTGCCAGCAGGATATACGGGAGGGCCGCCTACGAGCAGTACTTC
-	-	TRBV6-6	TRBJ2-1	CASSFRDEQFF	TGTGCCAGCAGTTTTCGGGATGAGCAGTTCTTC
TRBD1	-	TRBV6-6	TRBJ1-1	CASSPKNRGQVTEAFF	TGTGCCAGCAGCCCGAAAAACAGGGGGCAGGTGACTGAAGCTTTCTTT
-	-	TRBV7-2	TRBJ1-2	CASSQGGSYGYTF	TGTGCCAGCAGCCAAGGGGGATCCTATGGCTACACCTTC
-	-	TRBV30	TRBJ1-5	CAWSEENQPQHF	TGTGCCTGGAGTGAGGAGAACCAGCCCCAGCATTTT
-	few	TRBV6-1	TRBJ1-3	CASSEGGGSGNTIYF	TGTGCCAGCAGTGAAGGGGGGGGGTCTGGAAACACCATATATTTT
TRBD2	-	TRBV2	TRBJ2-1	CASRGLAGYNEQFF	TGTGCCTCACGGGGGCTAGCGGGTTACAATGAGCAGTTCTTC